This T cell receptor beta chain appears in the sequencing data of a study of regulatory T cells in long-lasting Graves disease. Turning to the study itself: To qualify as persistent, Graves' disease required over 5 years of antithyroid drugs with positive TSH receptor antibodies. General study findings and limits: TRBV28, TRBJ1-2 and TRBJ2-5 were segments that persistent disease favored. The work looked only at peripheral blood and did not look at thyroid tissue. Fewer public clonotypes were shared by new patients (just under 1,000) than by persistent patients (approximately 2,700).

As for time point: persistent/refractory GD, antithyroid drugs over 5 years with positive TRAb. Construction of the TCR library relied on RNA isolated from PBMCs. Details on this clonotype: Antigen: not known.

Researchers made TCR beta libraries by using iRepertoire HTBI primers and running Arm-PCR on CDR3 regions. One entry per CDR3 protein, called by TCRdb with MiXCR from the multiplex PCR reads. The profile shows more than 650,000 distinct CDR3 sequences, around 30% of them singletons. The germline gives CDR1 SGHRS, CDR2 YFSETQ. The V and J ends lost 0 bases and 7 bases respectively, with 13 bases between them. The CDR3 has 15 amino acids. The sample in question was peripheral blood mononuclear cells (PBMCs), obtained when the disease was refractory, from a patient treated with antithyroid drugs. The chain recombines TRBV5-1 with TRBJ1-4, with D hard to call. This sequence originates from a female donor with Graves disease. The CDR3 DNA follows: TGCGCCAGCAGCTTGGCCGCAGTCGGAGGTGAAAAACTGTTTTTT. It specifies CASSLAAVGGEKLFF.